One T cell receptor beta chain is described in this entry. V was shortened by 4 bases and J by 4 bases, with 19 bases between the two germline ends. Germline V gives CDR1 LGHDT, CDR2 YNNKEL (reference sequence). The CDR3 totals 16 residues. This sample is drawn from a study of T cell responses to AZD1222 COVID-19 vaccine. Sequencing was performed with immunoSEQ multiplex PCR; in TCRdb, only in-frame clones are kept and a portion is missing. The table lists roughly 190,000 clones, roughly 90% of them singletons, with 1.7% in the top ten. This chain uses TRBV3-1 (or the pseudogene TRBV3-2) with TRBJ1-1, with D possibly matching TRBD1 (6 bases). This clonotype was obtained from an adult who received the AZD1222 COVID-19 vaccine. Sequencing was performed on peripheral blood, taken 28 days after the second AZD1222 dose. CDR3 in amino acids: CASSLSIRTRGTEAFF. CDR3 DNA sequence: TGTGCCAGCAGCCTTTCCATAAGGACCAGGGGCACTGAAGCTTTCTTT.